This TCR beta chain was identified in a study of T cell responses to AZD1222 COVID-19 vaccine. The CDR3 is 15 residues long. Trimming left V 4 bases short and J 3 bases short, with 15 bases between. The V gene's germline CDR1 is MNHEY and CDR2 SVGAGI. Repertoires were generated with immunoSEQ multiplex PCR, while TCRdb's copy carries only in-frame clones and drops some. The sample gives over 150,000 clones, about 88% of which show up once; around 5.5% is in the top ten. The chain is built from TRBV6-5 and TRBJ1-2; maybe TRBD1 (5 bases). The starting material was peripheral blood, obtained on day 0 of AZD1222 vaccination. The origin of this receptor is an adult in good health. CDR3 in amino acids: CASSSWGTPDYGYTF. DNA of the CDR3: TGTGCCAGCAGTTCCTGGGGGACGCCCGACTATGGCTACACCTTC.